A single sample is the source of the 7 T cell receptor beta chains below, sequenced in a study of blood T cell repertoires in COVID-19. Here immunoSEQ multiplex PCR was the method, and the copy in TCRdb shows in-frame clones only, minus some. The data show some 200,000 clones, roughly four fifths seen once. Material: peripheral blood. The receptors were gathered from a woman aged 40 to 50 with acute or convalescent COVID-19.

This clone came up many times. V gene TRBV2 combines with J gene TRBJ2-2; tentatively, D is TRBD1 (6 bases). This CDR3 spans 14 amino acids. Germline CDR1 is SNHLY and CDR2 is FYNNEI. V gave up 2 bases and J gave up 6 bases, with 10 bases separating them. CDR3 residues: CASSELGAAGELFF. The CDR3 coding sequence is TGTGCCAGCAGTGAATTGGGGGCCGCCGGGGAGCTGTTTTTT.

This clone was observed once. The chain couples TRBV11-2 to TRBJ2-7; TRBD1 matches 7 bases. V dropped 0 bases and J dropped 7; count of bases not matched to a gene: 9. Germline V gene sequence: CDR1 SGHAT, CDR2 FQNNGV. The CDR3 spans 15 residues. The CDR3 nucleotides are TGTGCCAGCAGCTTAGATACAGGGGCCGTTCGAGAGCAGTACTTC. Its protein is CASSLDTGAVREQYF.

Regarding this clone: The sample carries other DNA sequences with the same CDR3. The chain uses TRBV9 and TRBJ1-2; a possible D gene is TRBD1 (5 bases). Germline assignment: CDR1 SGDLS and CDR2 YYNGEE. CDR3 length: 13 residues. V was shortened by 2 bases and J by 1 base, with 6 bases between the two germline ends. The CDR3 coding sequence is TGTGCCAGCAGCGTTCAGGGTAACTATGGCTACACCTTC. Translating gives CASSVQGNYGYTF.

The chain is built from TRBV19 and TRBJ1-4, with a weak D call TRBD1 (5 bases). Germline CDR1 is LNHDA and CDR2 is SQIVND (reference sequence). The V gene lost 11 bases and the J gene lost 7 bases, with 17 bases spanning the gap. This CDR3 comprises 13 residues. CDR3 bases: TGTGCCTCCAAGGGACTGTCGACTGAAAAACTGTTTTTT. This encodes CASKGLSTEKLFF.

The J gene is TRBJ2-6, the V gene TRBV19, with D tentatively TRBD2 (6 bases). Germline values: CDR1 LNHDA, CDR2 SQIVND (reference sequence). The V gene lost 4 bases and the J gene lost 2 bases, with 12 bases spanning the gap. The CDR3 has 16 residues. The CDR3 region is CASSTPAGTGANVLTF. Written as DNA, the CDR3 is TGTGCCAGTAGTACCCCGGCGGGAACTGGGGCCAACGTCCTGACTTTC.

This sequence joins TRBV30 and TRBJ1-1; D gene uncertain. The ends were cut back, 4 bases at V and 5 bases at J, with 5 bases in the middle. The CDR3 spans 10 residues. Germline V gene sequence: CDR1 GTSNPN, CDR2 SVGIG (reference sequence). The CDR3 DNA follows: TGTGCCTGGAAGAGGACTGAAGCTTTCTTT. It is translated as CAWKRTEAFF.

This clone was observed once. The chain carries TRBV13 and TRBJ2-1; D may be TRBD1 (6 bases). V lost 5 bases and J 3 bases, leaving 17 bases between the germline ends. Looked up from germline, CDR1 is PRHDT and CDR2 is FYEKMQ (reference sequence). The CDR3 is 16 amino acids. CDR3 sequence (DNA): TGTGCCAGCAGCCCAACCGGACAGACCCGCTACAATGAGCAGTTCTTC. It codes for CASSPTGQTRYNEQFF.